The 28 T cell receptor beta chains given below trace back to one sample, sequenced in a study of blood T cells in healthy people across ages. PCR was performed a second time for roughly 7 to 11 cycles using a sample-barcoded 5' primer and a J-beta primer mix. MiXCR, applied by TCRdb to the 5' RACE reads, yields one record per CDR3 protein. The table includes 700,000 to 950,000 distinct CDR3 sequences, 58% detected once. Sequenced material: blood. Receptor source: a man aged 25-40 years in good health.

This clonotype was found a few times. The rearrangement uses TRBV7-9 and TRBJ2-1; the match to TRBD1 covers 7 bases. The CDR3 is 15 residues long. V lost 4 bases to trimming and J lost 7 bases; unmatched junction nucleotides: 10. In germline, CDR1 is SEHNR, CDR2 FQNEAQ (reference sequence). CDR3 bases: TGTGCCAGCAGCTCCGTAGGGGGCACAGGGAATGAGCAGTTCTTC. Translated: CASSSVGGTGNEQFF.

This clonotype was seen more than once but under ten times. The chain employs TRBV7-2 and TRBJ2-5; 11 nucleotides agree with TRBD2. TRBJ2-7 matches the DNA end more closely, so the J call is doubtful. The germline V gene has CDR1 SGHTA and CDR2 FQGNSA. This CDR3 contains 14 residues. In nucleotides, the CDR3 is TGTGCCAGCAGCATACTAGCGGGAGCTTACGAGCAGTACTTC. Protein product: CASSILAGAYEQYF.

V and J are TRBV29-1 and TRBJ2-4, with 9 bases that match TRBD1. The J call is uncertain, as TRBJ2-7 better fits the DNA end. Germline loops: CDR1 SQVTM, CDR2 ANQGSEA. The CDR3 loop spans 14 amino acids. CDR3 in DNA: TGCAGCGTTGAGGTCGTGGACAGGGGTGACGAGCAGTACTTC. This sequence encodes CSVEVVDRGDEQYF.

The V call is TRBV3-1, the J call TRBJ1-4; no reliable D call. The CDR3 length is 14 residues. CDR1 and CDR2 (germline): LGHDT, YNNKEL (reference sequence). With 0 bases removed from V and 7 bases from J, the gap between germline ends came to 9 bases. CDR3 amino acids: CASSQEGYREKLFF. CDR3 nucleotides: TGTGCCAGCAGCCAAGAGGGCTACCGTGAAAAACTGTTTTTT.

The V gene is TRBV6-6, the J gene TRBJ2-5; D call uncertain. The CDR3 consists of 11 residues. The germline gives CDR1 MNHNY, CDR2 SVGAGI (reference sequence). V dropped 11 bases and J dropped 5 bases, with 12 bases sitting between them. The CDR3 nucleotides read TGTGCCTCTTTCCTCGGCGAGACCCAGTACTTC. Its protein is CASFLGETQYF.

Points on this clonotype: The junction departs from germline at one end; a sequencing error may be responsible. The chain combines TRBV4-2 with TRBJ2-5; 8 positions match TRBD2. The J call may be faulty, since TRBJ2-7 better matches the DNA end. This CDR3 has 18 residues. The germline V gene encodes CDR1 LGHNA and CDR2 YNFKEQ. CDR3 in amino acids: CASNQEGLAGSPIYEQYF. In nucleotides, the CDR3 is TGTGCCAGCAACCAAGAGGGGTTAGCGGGATCTCCTATCTACGAGCAGTACTTC.

The chain joins TRBV3-1 to TRBJ2-5; 7 bases line up with TRBD2. Germline V CDR1 and CDR2: LGHDT, YNNKEL (reference sequence). The CDR3 totals 20 residues. V was pared by 6 bases and J by 5 bases, with 27 bases of the junction left unmatched. The CDR3 coding sequence is TGTGCCAGCAGTTTCAAACCTGGCAAGCGGGGAGACAACCCCCTTGAGACCCAGTACTTC. This translates into CASSFKPGKRGDNPLETQYF.

This rearrangement joins TRBV25-1 to TRBJ2-2, with 14 bases lining up with TRBD2. J was trimmed by 4 bases and V by 5 bases; bases with no gene match: 9. The CDR3 has 18 amino acids. Germline-derived CDR1 and CDR2 are MGHDK and SYGVNS. The chain's CDR3 is CASSTGTSGGPITGELFF. CDR3 coding DNA: TGTGCCAGCAGTACCGGGACTAGCGGGGGCCCTATCACCGGGGAGCTGTTTTTT.

In this sample, this clonotype turned up a few times. This rearrangement joins TRBV6-5 to TRBJ2-4; possibly TRBD1 for D (6 bases). The DNA end lines up better with TRBJ2-7; the J call may be wrong. The germline V gene has CDR1 MNHEY and CDR2 SVGAGI. The CDR3 sequence is 15 residues long. This chain's CDR3 is CASSRDGTRVYEQYF. For the CDR3, the DNA is TGTGCCAGCAGTCGAGACGGGACAAGAGTATACGAGCAGTACTTC.

This chain uses TRBV11-2 with TRBJ1-2; D is undetermined. Germline values: CDR1 SGHAT, CDR2 FQNNGV. The CDR3 runs 14 residues. Deletions cut 1 base from V and 4 bases from J, with 10 bases between. CDR3 in amino acids: CASSLGVPTYGYTF. DNA of the CDR3: TGTGCCAGCAGCTTAGGGGTTCCCACCTATGGCTACACCTTC.

The J gene is TRBJ2-6, the V gene TRBV6-6; D is unclear. Germline V lookup: CDR1 MNHNY, CDR2 SVGAGI (reference sequence). The V gene lost 8 bases and the J gene lost 1 base, with 3 bases spanning the gap. This CDR3 region has 12 residues. CDR3: CASASGANVLTF. In DNA, the CDR3 is TGTGCCAGCGCGTCTGGGGCCAACGTCCTGACTTTC.

V gene TRBV13 combines with J gene TRBJ2-1; the match to TRBD2 covers 7 bases. The V segment lost 5 bases and the J segment 8 bases; nucleotides outside the gene matches: 6. Germline-derived CDR1 and CDR2 are PRHDT and FYEKMQ (reference sequence). The CDR3 contains 13 residues. This chain's CDR3 is CASSGGRVDEQFF. The CDR3 coding sequence is TGTGCCAGCAGCGGGGGGAGGGTGGATGAGCAGTTCTTC. The entire variable domain, with the rest obtained from reference TRBV13 and TRBJ2-1, is as follows: AAGVIQSPRHLIKEKRETATLKCYPIPRHDTVYWYQQGPGQDPQFLISFYEKMQSDKGSIPDRFSAQQFSDYHSELNMSSLELGDSALYFCASSGGRVDEQFFGPGTRLTVL.

V usage is TRBV19 and J usage is TRBJ2-3, with 8 bases that match TRBD1. V shed 6 bases, J shed 2 bases, and the junction held 7 bases outside the gene matches. The CDR3 runs to 15 residues. Germline V gives CDR1 LNHDA, CDR2 SQIVND (reference sequence). For the CDR3, the DNA is TGTGCCAGTAGCCGACAGGGGCACTTCACAGATACGCAGTATTTT. This sequence encodes CASSRQGHFTDTQYF.

The chain joins TRBV20-1 to TRBJ2-1; 9 positions match TRBD1. Per the germline V gene, CDR1 is DFQATT and CDR2 is SNEGSKA (reference sequence). Losses at the gene ends were 0 bases for V and 9 bases for J; bases not matched to a gene: 9. CDR3 length: 15 residues. CDR3 sequence: CSARDDTGGLIEQFF. CDR3 bases: TGCAGTGCTAGAGACGACACAGGGGGCCTGATTGAGCAGTTCTTC.

Ten or more counts support this clonotype. This chain links TRBV6-2 or TRBV6-3 with TRBJ2-7; 11 bases fit TRBD2. The CDR3 contains 12 residues. The ends lost 9 bases at V and 4 bases at J; junction bases unmatched: 2. Germline CDR1 and CDR2: MNHEY and SVGEGT. The CDR3 DNA sequence: TGTGCCAGTCGGACTAGCGGGTACGAGCAGTACTTC. This sequence encodes CASRTSGYEQYF.

V gene TRBV2 combines with J gene TRBJ2-4; D gene uncertain. The end of the DNA aligns better with TRBJ2-5, so the J call may be wrong. The CDR3 extends over 11 amino acids. Germline V gene data show CDR1 as SNHLY and CDR2 as FYNNEI. The CDR3, as DNA: TGTGCCAGCACCTGGGAAGAGACCCAGTACTTC. Translating gives CASTWEETQYF.

This chain joins TRBV20-1 and TRBJ2-7, with 7 bases fitting TRBD2. CDR3 length: 11 amino acids. Germline assignment: CDR1 DFQATT and CDR2 SNEGSKA (reference sequence). The V gene end was trimmed by 7 bases and the J gene end by 7 bases; junction bases not matched to a gene: 7. The CDR3 protein is CSVVFGGEQYF. The CDR3 nucleotides read TGCAGTGTCGTATTCGGGGGGGAGCAGTACTTC.

V usage is TRBV9 and J usage is TRBJ2-7, with 12 bases matching TRBD2. The CDR3 extends over 18 amino acids. Germline V lookup: CDR1 SGDLS, CDR2 YYNGEE. V lost 0 bases to trimming and J lost 0 bases; unmatched junction nucleotides: 7. CDR3 coding DNA: TGTGCCAGCAGCGTAGGGACTAGCGGGGTGATTGGCTCCTACGAGCAGTACTTC. This codes for CASSVGTSGVIGSYEQYF. The entire variable domain, with the rest obtained from reference TRBV9 and TRBJ2-7, is as follows: DSGVTQTPKHLITATGQRVTLRCSPRSGDLSVYWYQQSLDQGLQFLIQYYNGEERAKGNILERFSAQQFPDLHSELNLSSLELGDSALYFCASSVGTSGVIGSYEQYFGPGTRLTVT.

The J gene is TRBJ1-2, the V gene TRBV2, with 8 nucleotides matching TRBD1. The CDR3 runs 18 residues. J gave up 0 bases and V 1 base, and 10 bases lay outside the gene matches. Germline loops: CDR1 SNHLY, CDR2 FYNNEI. The CDR3 protein is CASSEEDRANYPNYGYTF. CDR3 bases: TGTGCCAGCAGTGAAGAGGACAGGGCGAATTACCCTAACTATGGCTACACCTTC.

In the case of this clonotype: Sequence at one end of the junction differs from germline and may be a read error. The J gene is TRBJ2-3, the V gene TRBV2, with TRBD2 matching over 9 bases. This CDR3 region has 15 residues. Germline-derived CDR1 and CDR2 are SNHLY and FYNNEI. In nucleotides, the CDR3 is TGTGCCAGCCGCGAGACTAGCGGATTCACAGATACACAGTATTTT. Translating it yields CASRETSGFTDTQYF.

V usage is TRBV6-6 and J usage is TRBJ1-1; possibly TRBD1 for D (5 bases). The germline V gene encodes CDR1 MNHNY and CDR2 SVGAGI (reference sequence). This CDR3 has 13 amino acids. V lost 10 bases and J 1 base, leaving 13 bases between the germline ends. As DNA, the CDR3 is TGTGCCACACAGTACACAGGGAACACTGAAGCTTTCTTT. It is translated as CATQYTGNTEAFF.

The chain carries TRBV25-1 and TRBJ2-5; possibly TRBD2 for D (5 bases). CDR3 length equals 12 residues. The V gene lost 1 base and the J gene lost 5 bases, with 5 bases spanning the gap. Germline loops: CDR1 MGHDK, CDR2 SYGVNS. The CDR3 DNA reads TGTGCCAGCAGTGAATCGGGGGAGACCCAGTACTTC. Amino acid sequence: CASSESGETQYF.

The V and J genes are TRBV20-1 and TRBJ2-7, with 15 positions matching TRBD2. The assigned J gene may be wrong: the sequence end matches TRBJ2-5 better. This CDR3 comprises 15 residues. Germline CDR1 is DFQATT and CDR2 is SNEGSKA (reference sequence). The CDR3 loop reads CSATGLAGGRETQYF. The CDR3 DNA sequence: TGCAGTGCTACGGGACTAGCGGGAGGAAGAGAGACCCAGTACTTC.

CDR3 coding DNA: TGTGCCAGCAGGAAGACAGGGAACTCCTACGAGCAGTACTTC. Its translation: CASRKTGNSYEQYF. The chain links TRBV12-3 or TRBV12-4 to TRBJ2-7; 7 nucleotides line up with TRBD1. The CDR3 sequence is 14 residues long. The V segment lost 6 bases and the J segment 0 bases; nucleotides outside the gene matches: 5.

The chain links TRBV4-1 to TRBJ1-2; 9 bases are shared with TRBD1. The CDR3 totals 17 residues. The germline CDR1 and CDR2 sequences are MGHRA and YSYEKL. The ends lost 4 bases at V and 11 bases at J; junction bases unmatched: 20. CDR3 in DNA: TGCGCCAGCAGCCCCATCGTGGGTCCGGGACAGGGCTTGAGATACACCTTC. Translating it yields CASSPIVGPGQGLRYTF.

This chain links TRBV20-1 with TRBJ1-2; the D is unclear. Germline CDR1 is DFQATT and CDR2 is SNEGSKA (reference sequence). The V and J ends lost 1 base and 2 bases respectively, with 14 bases between them. This CDR3 has 15 residues. CDR3 loop: CSARGSETPNYGYTF. The CDR3 region has the DNA TGCAGTGCTAGAGGATCGGAAACACCGAACTATGGCTACACCTTC.

This clonotype has a handful of counts. The gene calls are TRBV7-9 and TRBJ2-1, with 8 bases fitting TRBD2. Looked up from germline, CDR1 is SEHNR and CDR2 is FQNEAQ (reference sequence). V gave up 3 bases and J gave up 5 bases; unmatched junction bases: 6. The length of the CDR3 is 15 residues. CDR3 nucleotide sequence: TGTGCCAGCAGCTTGTCACTAGCGGAGAACAATGAGCAGTTCTTC. It yields the protein CASSLSLAENNEQFF.

The J gene is TRBJ2-4, the V gene TRBV7-9, with D perhaps TRBD1 (6 bases). The DNA matches TRBJ2-7 better at its end, which makes the J call doubtful. CDR3 length equals 16 residues. CDR1 SEHNR and CDR2 FQNEAQ come from the germline V gene (reference sequence). The CDR3 loop is CASSLGRTAVTYEQYF. The CDR3 coding sequence is TGTGCCAGCAGCTTAGGTAGGACAGCCGTAACCTACGAGCAGTACTTC.